The T cell receptor beta chain under discussion was sequenced for a study of shared clonotypes between healthy human individuals. Generated by immunoSEQ multiplex PCR, the TCRdb table keeps only in-frame clones and is missing some. The profile shows millions of clones, over 85% of them singletons. The CDR3 runs to 15 residues. V trimming: 7 bases; J trimming: 4 bases; junction bases outside the gene matches: 8. The germline gives CDR1 MNHEY, CDR2 SVGAGI. This TCR was recovered from a man in his late teens or twenties in good health. Some clones in this sample may be carry-over from other donors' samples. The sequenced material came from naive CD4+ T cells from PBMCs. The subset is: CD45RA+ positively selected. This rearrangement joins TRBV6-5 to TRBJ2-2; TRBD2 agrees at 8 bases. The CDR3 sequence is CASTVAGPATGELFF. The CDR3 bases are TGTGCCAGCACGGTAGCGGGACCCGCCACCGGGGAGCTGTTTTTT.